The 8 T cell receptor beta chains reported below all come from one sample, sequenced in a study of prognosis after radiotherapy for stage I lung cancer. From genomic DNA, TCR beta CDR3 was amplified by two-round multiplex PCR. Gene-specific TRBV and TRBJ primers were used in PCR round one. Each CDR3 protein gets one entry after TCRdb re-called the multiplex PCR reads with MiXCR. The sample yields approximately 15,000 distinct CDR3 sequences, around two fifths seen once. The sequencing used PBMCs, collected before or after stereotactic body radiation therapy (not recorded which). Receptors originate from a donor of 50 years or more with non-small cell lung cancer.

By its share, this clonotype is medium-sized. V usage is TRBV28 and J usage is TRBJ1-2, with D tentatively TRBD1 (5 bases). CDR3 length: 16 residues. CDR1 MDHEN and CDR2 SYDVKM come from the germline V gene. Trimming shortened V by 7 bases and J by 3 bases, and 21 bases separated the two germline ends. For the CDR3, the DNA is TGTGCCAGCACCCGGACGTACAGGTTAACACACTATGGCTACACCTTC. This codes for CASTRTYRLTHYGYTF.

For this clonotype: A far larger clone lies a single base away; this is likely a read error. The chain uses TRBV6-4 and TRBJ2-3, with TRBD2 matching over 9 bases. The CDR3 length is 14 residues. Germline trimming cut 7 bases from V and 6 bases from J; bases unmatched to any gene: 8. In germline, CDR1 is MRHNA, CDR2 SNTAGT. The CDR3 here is CASTDSGSSDTQYF. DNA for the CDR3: TGTGCCAGCACTGATAGCGGGAGTAGCGATACGCAGTATTTT.

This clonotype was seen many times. The DNA of the CDR3 is TGTGCCAGCAGAACGGCGACAGGGGCCCACGAGCAGTACTTC. The encoded protein is CASRTATGAHEQYF. The chain is built from TRBV7-8 and TRBJ2-7, with 8 positions matching TRBD1. The CDR3 totals 14 residues. Germline CDR1 reads SGHVS; CDR2 reads FQNEAQ. V lost 6 bases to trimming and J lost 5 bases; unmatched junction nucleotides: 9. Variable domain in full (rest from reference TRBV7-8 and TRBJ2-7): GAGVSQSPRYKVAKRGQDVALRCDPISGHVSLFWYQQALGQGPEFLTYFQNEAQLDKSGLPSDRFFAERPEGSVSTLKIQRTQQEDSAVYLCASRTATGAHEQYFGPGTRLTVT.

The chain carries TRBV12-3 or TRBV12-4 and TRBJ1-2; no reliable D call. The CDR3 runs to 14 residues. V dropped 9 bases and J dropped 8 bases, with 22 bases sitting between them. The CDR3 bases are TGTGCCAGTACCTTCCGGGATCCCTCAAGCGGCTACACCTTC. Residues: CASTFRDPSSGYTF.

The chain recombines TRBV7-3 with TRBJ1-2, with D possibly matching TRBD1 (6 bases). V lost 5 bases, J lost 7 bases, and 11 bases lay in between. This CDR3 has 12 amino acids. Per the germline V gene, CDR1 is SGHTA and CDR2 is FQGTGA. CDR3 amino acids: CASSAQGFGYTF. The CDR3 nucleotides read TGTGCCAGCAGCGCACAGGGCTTTGGCTACACCTTC.

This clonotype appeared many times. The CDR3: CAWSARTSGRGPSRFF. CDR3 coding DNA: TGTGCCTGGAGTGCCCGGACTAGCGGGAGGGGCCCCTCCCGGTTCTTC. This rearrangement joins TRBV30 to TRBJ2-1, with 15 bases matching TRBD2. V gave up 1 base and J gave up 15 bases; unmatched junction bases: 13. CDR3 size: 16 residues. The germline V gene has CDR1 GTSNPN and CDR2 SVGIG (reference sequence).

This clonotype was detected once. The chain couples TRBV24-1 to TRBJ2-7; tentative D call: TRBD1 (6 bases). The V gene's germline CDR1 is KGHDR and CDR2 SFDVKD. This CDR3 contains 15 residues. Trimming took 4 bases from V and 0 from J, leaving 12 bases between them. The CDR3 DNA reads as TGTGCCACCAGTGACTCGGACAGTGTCTCCTACGAGCAGTACTTC. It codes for CATSDSDSVSYEQYF.

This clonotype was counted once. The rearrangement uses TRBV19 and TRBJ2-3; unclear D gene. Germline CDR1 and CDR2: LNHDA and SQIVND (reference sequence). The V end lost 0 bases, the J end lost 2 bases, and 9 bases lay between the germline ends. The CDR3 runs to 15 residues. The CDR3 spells CASSIDPSTTDTQYF. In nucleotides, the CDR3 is TGTGCCAGTAGTATAGATCCTAGTACCACAGATACGCAGTATTTT. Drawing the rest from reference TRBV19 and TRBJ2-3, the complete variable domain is DGGITQSPKYLFRKEGQNVTLSCEQNLNHDAMYWYRQDPGQGLRLIYYSQIVNDFQKGDIAEGYSVSREKKESFPLTVTSAQKNPTAFYLCASSIDPSTTDTQYFGPGTRLTVL.